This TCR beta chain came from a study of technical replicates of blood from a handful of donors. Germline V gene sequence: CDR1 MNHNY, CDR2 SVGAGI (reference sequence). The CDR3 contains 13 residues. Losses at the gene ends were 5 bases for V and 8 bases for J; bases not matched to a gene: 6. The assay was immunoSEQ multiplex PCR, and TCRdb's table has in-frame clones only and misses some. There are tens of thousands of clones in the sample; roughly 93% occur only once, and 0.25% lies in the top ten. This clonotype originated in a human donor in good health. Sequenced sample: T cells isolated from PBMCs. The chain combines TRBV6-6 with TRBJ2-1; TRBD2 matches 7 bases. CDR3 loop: CASSPPGRDEQFF. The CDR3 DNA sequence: TGTGCCAGCAGTCCCCCGGGGAGGGATGAGCAGTTCTTC.